Sequencing of this TCR beta chain was carried out in a study of blood T cell repertoires in COVID-19. Looking at the study overall: Acute-phase and convalescent COVID-19 samples originated in the United States, Italy and Spain.

Here immunoSEQ multiplex PCR was the method, and the copy in TCRdb shows in-frame clones only, minus some. The table has 450,000 to 500,000 clones, approximately 85% seen once. V was cut by 1 base and J by 4 bases, with 17 bases left in between. This CDR3 is built from 17 residues. From germline, CDR1 is SGHTA and CDR2 FQGNSA. This clone has a single count. The sample taken for sequencing was peripheral blood. The chain uses TRBV7-2 and TRBJ1-3; D may be TRBD1 (5 bases). This receptor was identified in a human donor in a cohort sampled during active COVID-19. CDR3 DNA: TGTGCCAGCAGCTTAGATATATTGGGGGGGTCGGGAAACACCATATATTTT. Translating it yields CASSLDILGGSGNTIYF.